This entry describes one TCR beta chain. Antigen unknown. This sample is drawn from a study of T cell repertoires in cytomegalovirus infection. Study observations and caveats: HLA-C-restricted CMV clonotypes gave the most frequent clonotype in two of eight donors. Frequencies of public TCR beta families were cumulated, and this identified carriers of CMV plus the relevant HLA.

V dropped 4 bases and J dropped 1 base, with 20 bases sitting between them. Germline V gives CDR1 SQVTM, CDR2 ANQGSEA. The CDR3 runs to 16 residues. TCRdb re-analysed the reads in MiXCR, keeping a single row per CDR3 protein. The sample carries approximately 1,000,000 distinct CDR3 sequences, around 30% recorded once. The chain has TRBV29-1 and TRBJ2-7; maybe TRBD1 (6 bases). Sequencing was performed on cultured CD8+ T cells from PBMCs, taken from culture after CMV antigen stimulation. This sequence was found in a human donor in good health (CMV status not recorded). Some clones in this sample may be carry-over from other donors' samples. The CDR3 DNA reads TGCAGCGTTGTGCCCCTCAGGGGTAAAGAATCCTACGAGCAGTACTTC. It encodes CSVVPLRGKESYEQYF.